The present T cell receptor (beta chain) was sequenced within a study of T cell responses to AZD1222 COVID-19 vaccine. Study findings and constraints: In a largely white British group with more females than males, clonal diversity was possibly underestimated. Increases in Spike-specific TCR breadth and depth were seen after two AZD1222 doses.

Sequenced by immunoSEQ multiplex PCR; TCRdb stores in-frame clones only, minus some. The data contain 90,000 to 120,000 clones, 90% to 95% of them singletons. The CDR3 loop spans 14 amino acids. The germline V and J ends were trimmed by 0 bases and 1 base, with 7 bases remaining between them. CDR1 SGDLS and CDR2 YYNGEE come from the germline V gene. On this clone itself: The antigen is not known.

The genes are TRBV9 and TRBJ1-1, with no clear D. The sequencing here drew on peripheral blood, taken on day 0 of AZD1222 vaccination. The origin of this receptor is an adult in good health. CDR3 coding DNA: TGTGCCAGCAGCGTAGCCGCAGGGAACACTGAAGCTTTCTTT. This encodes CASSVAAGNTEAFF.